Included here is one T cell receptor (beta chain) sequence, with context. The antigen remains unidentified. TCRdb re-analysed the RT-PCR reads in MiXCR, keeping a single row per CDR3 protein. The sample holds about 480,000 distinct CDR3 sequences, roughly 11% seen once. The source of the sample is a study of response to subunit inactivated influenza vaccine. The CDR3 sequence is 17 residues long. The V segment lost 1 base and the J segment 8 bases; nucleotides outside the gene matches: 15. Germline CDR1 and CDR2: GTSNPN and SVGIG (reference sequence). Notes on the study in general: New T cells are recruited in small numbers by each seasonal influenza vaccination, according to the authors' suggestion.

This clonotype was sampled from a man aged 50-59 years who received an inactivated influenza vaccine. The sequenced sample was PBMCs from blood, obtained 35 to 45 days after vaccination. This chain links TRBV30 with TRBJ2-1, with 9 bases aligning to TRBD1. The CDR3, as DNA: TGTGCCTGGAGTGACCAATCCCCGGGACAGGGTTTCGATGAGCAGTTCTTC. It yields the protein CAWSDQSPGQGFDEQFF.